Below are 26 T cell receptor beta chains sequenced from a single sample in a study of blood T cell repertoires in COVID-19. Produced via immunoSEQ multiplex PCR; TCRdb's table is partial and in-frame only. The repertoire includes 150,000 to 200,000 clones, roughly four fifths of them detected once, and 5.2% sits in the top ten. The sample was peripheral blood. The receptors stem from a woman in her thirties with acute or convalescent COVID-19.

This clone is a singleton in its sample. CDR3 DNA sequence: TGTGCCAGCAGTTTCGGCGGAACTGAAGCTTTCTTT. Translated, it gives CASSFGGTEAFF. The V and J genes are TRBV6-2 or TRBV6-3 and TRBJ1-1, with D hard to call. V lost 4 bases to trimming and J lost 5 bases, with 8 bases between them. Per the germline V gene, CDR1 is MNHEY and CDR2 is SVGEGT. The CDR3 runs 12 residues.

The gene calls are TRBV5-5 and TRBJ2-2, with a weak D call TRBD1 (6 bases). The CDR3 length is 16 residues. CDR1 SGHKS and CDR2 YYEKEE come from the germline V gene (reference sequence). Between the trimmed V and J ends, which lost 4 bases and 4 bases, there was a span of 17 bases. CDR3 in DNA: TGTGCCAGCAGCCCGGGACACCGTTTTCCCACCGGGGAGCTGTTTTTT. It is translated as CASSPGHRFPTGELFF. The full variable domain, rest sourced from reference TRBV5-5 and TRBJ2-2, is DAGVTQSPTHLIKTRGQQVTLRCSPISGHKSVSWYQQVLGQGPQFIFQYYEKEERGRGNFPDRFSARQFPNYSSELNVNALLLGDSALYLCASSPGHRFPTGELFFGEGSRLTVL.

This clone has a handful of counts. The chain couples TRBV19 to TRBJ2-7, with TRBD1 identical over 10 bases. V was pared by 5 bases and J by 0 bases, with 1 base of the junction left unmatched. Germline loops: CDR1 LNHDA, CDR2 SQIVND (reference sequence). The CDR3 length is 14 residues. CDR3 amino acids: CASSGTGVSYEQYF. CDR3 bases: TGTGCCAGTAGTGGGACAGGGGTCTCCTACGAGCAGTACTTC.

The chain employs TRBV19 and TRBJ2-1, with 16 positions matching TRBD2. The CDR3 spans 19 residues. Per germline, CDR1 LNHDA and CDR2 SQIVND (reference sequence). The trim removed 8 bases at V and 2 bases at J, leaving 12 bases unmatched. The CDR3 nucleotides are TGTGCCAGTTCCACCTCCGGGACTAGCGGGAGGGAACCCTACAATGAGCAGTTCTTC. Translation gives CASSTSGTSGREPYNEQFF.

The chain couples TRBV5-6 to TRBJ2-1; perhaps TRBD2 as D (5 bases). Germline V gives CDR1 SGHDT, CDR2 YYEEEE. V was shortened by 0 bases and J by 7 bases, with 8 bases between the two germline ends. The CDR3 length is 13 residues. Here the CDR3 reads CASSLGPGNEQFF. In DNA form, the CDR3 reads TGTGCCAGCAGCTTGGGCCCGGGGAATGAGCAGTTCTTC.

The chain uses TRBV18 and TRBJ1-2; TRBD1 matches at 8 bases. The germline CDR1 and CDR2 sequences are KGHSH and LQKENI. V was pared by 8 bases and J by 4 bases, with 3 bases of the junction left unmatched. CDR3 size: 12 residues. The CDR3 DNA reads TGTGCCAGCCTAGGACAGGGCTATGGCTACACCTTC. Its translation: CASLGQGYGYTF.

The CDR3 DNA reads as TGTGCCAGCAGCAATAATGTCCTGGCCCCGAACACTGAAGCTTTCTTT. Translating it yields CASSNNVLAPNTEAFF. The chain employs TRBV6-2 or TRBV6-3 and TRBJ1-1; D is uncertain. CDR3 size: 16 residues. V lost 6 bases to trimming and J lost 1 base, with 18 bases between them. Per germline, CDR1 MNHEY and CDR2 SVGEGT.

CDR3 in amino acids: CATSDLGGRASTDTQYF. For the CDR3, the DNA is TGTGCCACCAGTGATTTAGGCGGGAGGGCCTCCACAGATACGCAGTATTTT. V gene TRBV24-1 combines with J gene TRBJ2-3; 9 nucleotides agree with TRBD2. The CDR3 loop spans 17 amino acids. Germline V gives CDR1 KGHDR, CDR2 SFDVKD. J was trimmed by 2 bases and V by 1 base; bases with no gene match: 6.

This rearrangement joins TRBV5-1 to TRBJ2-7; 7 bases align to TRBD2. Germline-derived CDR1 and CDR2 are SGHRS and YFSETQ. Losses at the gene ends were 4 bases for V and 5 bases for J; bases not matched to a gene: 12. CDR3 length: 15 amino acids. The CDR3 here is CASSRSGTPGNEQYF. DNA of the CDR3: TGCGCCAGCAGCCGGAGCGGGACCCCCGGCAACGAGCAGTACTTC.

The chain links TRBV18 to TRBJ1-2; D is unclear. Between the trimmed V and J ends, which lost 3 bases and 8 bases, there was a span of 19 bases. Germline loops: CDR1 KGHSH, CDR2 LQKENI. The CDR3 is made up of 15 amino acids. The CDR3 DNA sequence: TGTGCCAGCTCACCTATCCTGAGGATTTCGGAGGGCTACACCTTC. It yields the protein CASSPILRISEGYTF.

This clone has only one observation. The chain recombines TRBV7-2 with TRBJ2-7; 9 bases align to TRBD1. The CDR3 spans 15 residues. Germline values: CDR1 SGHTA, CDR2 FQGNSA. V lost 7 bases to trimming and J lost 4 bases; unmatched junction nucleotides: 11. CDR3 in DNA: TGTGCCAGCAACGGGTGGGGACAGGGTTCGTACGAGCAGTACTTC. Translation: CASNGWGQGSYEQYF.

Comments on this clone: Other DNA sequences of this sample code for an identical CDR3. The chain employs TRBV3-1 (or the pseudogene TRBV3-2) and TRBJ1-1; 8 nucleotides match TRBD1. The germline V gene has CDR1 LGHDT and CDR2 YNNKEL (reference sequence). With V trimmed by 3 bases and J by 4 bases, 4 bases remained unmatched. CDR3 length: 14 residues. In DNA form, the CDR3 reads TGTGCCAGCAGCCAGGCAGGGGGCTCCACTGAAGCTTTCTTT. Translating it yields CASSQAGGSTEAFF.

V usage is TRBV6-5 and J usage is TRBJ2-7; a possible D gene is TRBD2 (6 bases). This CDR3 comprises 14 residues. Trimming pared 2 bases from V and 1 base from J, leaving 9 bases between. Germline loops: CDR1 MNHEY, CDR2 SVGAGI. CDR3 DNA: TGTGCCAGCAGTTACGCGGGGAGTTCCTACGAGCAGTACTTC. Amino acid sequence: CASSYAGSSYEQYF.

The CDR3 here is CASSQGDRGRVYNYGYTF. CDR3 in DNA: TGTGCCAGCAGCCAAGGTGACAGGGGGCGCGTGTATAACTATGGCTACACCTTC. The J gene is TRBJ1-2, the V gene TRBV4-2; 10 bases are shared with TRBD1. Per germline, CDR1 LGHNA and CDR2 YNFKEQ. CDR3 length: 18 amino acids. The J segment lost 1 base and the V segment lost 1 base, leaving 9 bases of the junction unmatched.

This rearrangement joins TRBV9 to TRBJ1-2; the D gene is possibly TRBD1 (5 bases). CDR3 length: 16 residues. Trimming left V 0 bases short and J 2 bases short, with 14 bases between. The germline CDR1 and CDR2 sequences are SGDLS and YYNGEE. DNA of the CDR3: TGTGCCAGCAGCGTAGCGTGGCAGGGCTTAAACTATGGCTACACCTTC. This encodes CASSVAWQGLNYGYTF.

The CDR3 DNA sequence: TGTGCCAGCAGTTTATGGGGGGGAAGCACTGAAGCTTTCTTT. Translating it yields CASSLWGGSTEAFF. The chain combines TRBV27 with TRBJ1-1; D is possibly TRBD1 (5 bases). The ends were cut back, 1 base at V and 4 bases at J, with 10 bases in the middle. The CDR3 extends over 14 amino acids. The germline CDR1 and CDR2 sequences are MNHEY and SMNVEV (reference sequence).

About this clone: At one end the junction does not follow the germline gene, possibly because of a read error. Distinct nucleotide sequences in the sample also encode this CDR3. The J gene is TRBJ2-2, the V gene TRBV27; tentative D call: TRBD2 (5 bases). Germline CDR1 MNHEY, CDR2 SMNVEV (reference sequence). The CDR3 has 16 amino acids. The CDR3 DNA reads as TGTGCCAGCAGTTTCCGGGGAGTCGCGAACACCGGGGAACTGTTTTTT. Translating it yields CASSFRGVANTGELFF.

The chain carries TRBV5-4 and TRBJ2-7; a weak D match, TRBD2 (5 bases). Per germline, CDR1 SGHNT and CDR2 YYREEE (reference sequence). The CDR3 runs 12 residues. V was shortened by 1 base and J by 5 bases, with 7 bases between the two germline ends. The CDR3 sequence is CASSLTGNEQYF. The CDR3 DNA reads as TGTGCCAGCAGCTTGACGGGAAACGAGCAGTACTTC. Looking up the rest from reference TRBV5-4 and TRBJ2-7 gives the full variable domain: ETGVTQSPTHLIKTRGQQVTLRCSSQSGHNTVSWYQQALGQGPQFIFQYYREEENGRGNFPPRFSGLQFPNYSSELNVNALELDDSALYLCASSLTGNEQYFGPGTRLTVT.

This clone was counted a few times. CDR3 sequence reads: CASSLYGGDGYNSPLHF. DNA for the CDR3: TGTGCCAGCAGTTTATATGGCGGGGATGGGTATAATTCACCCCTCCACTTT. The chain has TRBV27 and TRBJ1-6; no firm D call. With 1 base removed from V and 4 bases from J, the gap between germline ends came to 14 bases. CDR3 length: 17 amino acids. CDR1 MNHEY and CDR2 SMNVEV come from the germline V gene (reference sequence).

The chain couples TRBV6-2 or TRBV6-3 to TRBJ2-2; 7 nucleotides match TRBD1. Trimming took 4 bases from V and 6 from J; bases not matched to a gene: 11. The CDR3 sequence is 16 residues long. CDR1 and CDR2 (germline): MNHEY, SVGEGT. The CDR3 nucleotides are TGTGCCAGCAGTTTAGAATCGACAGGGTGGGCCGGGGAGCTGTTTTTT. Translating it yields CASSLESTGWAGELFF.

The chain combines TRBV9 with TRBJ2-5; unclear D gene. Per the germline V gene, CDR1 is SGDLS and CDR2 is YYNGEE. The CDR3 is 13 residues long. Trimming cost V 2 bases and J 7 bases, with 12 bases left between them. CDR3: CASSVDEAWTQYF. The CDR3 nucleotides read TGTGCCAGCAGCGTGGATGAGGCGTGGACCCAGTACTTC.

This clone was recorded only once. This sequence joins TRBV7-8 and TRBJ2-7; 10 bases line up with TRBD2. Unmatched junction bases numbered 5, after V lost 4 bases and J lost 2 bases. CDR1 and CDR2 (germline): SGHVS, FQNEAQ. CDR3 length: 15 residues. The CDR3 sequence: CASSYGLADTYEQYF. CDR3 coding DNA: TGTGCCAGCAGCTACGGACTAGCGGATACCTACGAGCAGTACTTC. Complete variable domain (other parts from reference TRBV7-8 and TRBJ2-7): GAGVSQSPRYKVAKRGQDVALRCDPISGHVSLFWYQQALGQGPEFLTYFQNEAQLDKSGLPSDRFFAERPEGSVSTLKIQRTQQEDSAVYLCASSYGLADTYEQYFGPGTRLTVT.

This chain links TRBV7-9 with TRBJ1-4, with 8 nucleotides matching TRBD1. V lost 0 bases, J lost 2 bases, and 2 bases stayed unmatched. Germline CDR1 SEHNR, CDR2 FQNEAQ (reference sequence). The CDR3 runs 16 residues. Written as DNA, the CDR3 is TGTGCCAGCAGCTTAGCCGCAGGGGGCACTAATGAAAAACTGTTTTTT. Protein product: CASSLAAGGTNEKLFF. Full variable domain (outside the CDR3, taken from reference TRBV7-9 and TRBJ1-4): DTGVSQNPRHKITKRGQNVTFRCDPISEHNRLYWYRQTLGQGPEFLTYFQNEAQLEKSRLLSDRFSAERPKGSFSTLEIQRTEQGDSAMYLCASSLAAGGTNEKLFFGSGTQLSVL.

A few counts support this clone. This rearrangement joins TRBV2 to TRBJ2-4, with 8 nucleotides matching TRBD1. Germline CDR1 SNHLY, CDR2 FYNNEI. CDR3 size: 17 residues. Germline trimming cut 3 bases from V and 0 bases from J; bases unmatched to any gene: 7. DNA of the CDR3: TGTGCCAGCAGTGAGTCGGACAGGGCCCTAGCCAAAAACATTCAGTACTTC. Translated, it gives CASSESDRALAKNIQYF. The entire variable domain, with the rest obtained from reference TRBV2 and TRBJ2-4, is as follows: EPEVTQTPSHQVTQMGQEVILRCVPISNHLYFYWYRQILGQKVEFLVSFYNNEISEKSEIFDDQFSVERPDGSNFTLKIRSTKLEDSAMYFCASSESDRALAKNIQYFGAGTRLSVL.

V and J are TRBV5-1 and TRBJ2-1; 12 bases are a match to TRBD1. Germline V gene sequence: CDR1 SGHRS, CDR2 YFSETQ. With 4 bases clipped from V and 0 bases from J, the junction kept 11 bases outside the gene matches. The CDR3 length is 19 residues. The CDR3 bases are TGCGCCAGCAGCCTCCTACCGGGACAGGGGGCAATCTCCTACAATGAGCAGTTCTTC. This gives the protein CASSLLPGQGAISYNEQFF.

The CDR3 DNA reads as TGTGCCAGTAGCCCGGGACAACTCAATCAGCCCCAGCATTTT. This encodes CASSPGQLNQPQHF. The J gene is TRBJ1-5, the V gene TRBV19; D may be TRBD1 (6 bases). CDR1 is LNHDA and CDR2 is SQIVND in the germline V gene (reference sequence). Trimming pared 6 bases from V and 3 bases from J, leaving 12 bases between. The CDR3 is 14 amino acids.